This entry features one TCR beta chain sequence. This entry belongs to a study of blood T cell repertoires in COVID-19. Study-wide background: The cDNA or gDNA used as material had been derived from T cells, B-cell-depleted T cells, or PBMCs.

The junction had 9 bases not matched to a gene; V was cut back by 3 bases and J by 3 bases. Germline V gives CDR1 SGHNT, CDR2 YYREEE (reference sequence). The CDR3 totals 17 residues. Per the original methods: The authors estimated nucleated cell counts from reference gene primer amplification. Assay: immunoSEQ multiplex PCR; the TCRdb copy retains only in-frame clones and omits some. V and J calls and clone size are those listed in that table; D and trimming were worked out from the DNA. The sample shows roughly 290,000 clones, approximately 85% of them seen only once. Recruits, aged roughly 18 to 95 years, lived in roughly 22 US areas. Cohort 3 donors counted as recovered after two negative PCRs, clearance, or resolved symptoms.

Sequencing input: PBMCs or T cells enriched from blood (not recorded which). The chain carries TRBV5-4 and TRBJ2-4; TRBD1 agrees at 10 bases. The receptor was isolated from a man aged 25-45 years who had recovered from COVID-19. The CDR3 nucleotides read TGTGCCAGCAGCTCTGACAGGGGGCGATCGTACAAAAACATTCAGTACTTC. It yields the protein CASSSDRGRSYKNIQYF.